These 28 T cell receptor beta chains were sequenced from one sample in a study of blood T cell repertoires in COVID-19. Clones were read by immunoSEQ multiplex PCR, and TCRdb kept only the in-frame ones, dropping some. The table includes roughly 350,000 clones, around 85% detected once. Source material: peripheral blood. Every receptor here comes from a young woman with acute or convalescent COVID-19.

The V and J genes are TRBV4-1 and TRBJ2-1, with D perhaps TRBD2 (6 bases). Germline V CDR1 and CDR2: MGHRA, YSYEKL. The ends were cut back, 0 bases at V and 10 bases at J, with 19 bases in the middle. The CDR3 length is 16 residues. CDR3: CASSQERGLGWDEQFF. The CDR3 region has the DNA TGCGCCAGCAGCCAAGAGCGGGGACTGGGATGGGACGAGCAGTTCTTC.

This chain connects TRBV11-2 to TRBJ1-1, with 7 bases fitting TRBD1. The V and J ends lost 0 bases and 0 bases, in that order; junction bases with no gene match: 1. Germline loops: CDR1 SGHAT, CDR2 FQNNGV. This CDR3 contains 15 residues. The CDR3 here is CASSLETGMNTEAFF. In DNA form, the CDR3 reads TGTGCCAGCAGCTTAGAGACAGGGATGAACACTGAAGCTTTCTTT.

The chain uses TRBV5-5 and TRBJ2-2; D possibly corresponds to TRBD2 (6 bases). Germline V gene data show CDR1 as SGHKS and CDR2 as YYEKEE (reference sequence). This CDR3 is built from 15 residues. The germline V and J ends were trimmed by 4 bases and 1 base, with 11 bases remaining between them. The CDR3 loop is CASSRDWGNTGELFF. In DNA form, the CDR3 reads TGTGCCAGCAGCCGGGACTGGGGGAACACCGGGGAGCTGTTTTTT.

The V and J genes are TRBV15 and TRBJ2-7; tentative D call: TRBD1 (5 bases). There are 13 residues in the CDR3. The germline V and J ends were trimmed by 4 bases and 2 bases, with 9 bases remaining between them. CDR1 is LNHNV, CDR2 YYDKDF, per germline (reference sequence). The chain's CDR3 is CATSKGAAYEQYF. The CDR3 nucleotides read TGTGCCACCAGCAAAGGGGCCGCCTACGAGCAGTACTTC.

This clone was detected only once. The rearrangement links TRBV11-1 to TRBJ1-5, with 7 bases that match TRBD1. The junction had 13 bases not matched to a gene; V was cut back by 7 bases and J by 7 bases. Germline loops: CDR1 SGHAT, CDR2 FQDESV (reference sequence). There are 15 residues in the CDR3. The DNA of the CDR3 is TGTGCCAGCACCCTCAAGTCAGGGGGTGAGCAGCCCCAGCATTTT. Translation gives CASTLKSGGEQPQHF.

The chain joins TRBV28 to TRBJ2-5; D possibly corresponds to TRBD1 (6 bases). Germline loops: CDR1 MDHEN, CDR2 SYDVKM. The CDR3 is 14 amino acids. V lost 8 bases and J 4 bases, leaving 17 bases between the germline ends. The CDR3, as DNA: TGTGCCAGCGCTCGGGACACCCCAGGAGAGACCCAGTACTTC. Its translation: CASARDTPGETQYF.

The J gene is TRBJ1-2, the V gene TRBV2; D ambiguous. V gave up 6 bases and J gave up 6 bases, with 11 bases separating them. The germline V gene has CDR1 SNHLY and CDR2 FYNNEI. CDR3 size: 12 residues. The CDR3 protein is CASSPDLNGYTF. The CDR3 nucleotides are TGTGCCAGCAGCCCCGACTTGAATGGCTACACCTTC.

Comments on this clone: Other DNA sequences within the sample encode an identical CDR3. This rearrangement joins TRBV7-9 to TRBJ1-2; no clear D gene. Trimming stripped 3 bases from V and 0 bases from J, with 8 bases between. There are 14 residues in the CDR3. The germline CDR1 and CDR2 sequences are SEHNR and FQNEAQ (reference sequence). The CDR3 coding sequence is TGTGCCAGCAGCTTGGACTATTCTAACTATGGCTACACCTTC. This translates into CASSLDYSNYGYTF.

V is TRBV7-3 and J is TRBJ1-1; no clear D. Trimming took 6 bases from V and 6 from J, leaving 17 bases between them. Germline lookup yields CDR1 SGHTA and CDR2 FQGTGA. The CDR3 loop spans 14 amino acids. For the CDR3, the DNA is TGTGCCAGCAGGTCCCACGGAGGGTTCCCTGAAGCTTTCTTT. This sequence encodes CASRSHGGFPEAFF.

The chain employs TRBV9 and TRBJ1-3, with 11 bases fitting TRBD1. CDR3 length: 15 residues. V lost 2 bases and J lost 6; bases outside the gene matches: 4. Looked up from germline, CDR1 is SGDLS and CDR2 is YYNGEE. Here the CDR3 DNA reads TGTGCCAGCAGCGTCGGACAGGGGGCGTCAAACACCATATATTTT. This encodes CASSVGQGASNTIYF.

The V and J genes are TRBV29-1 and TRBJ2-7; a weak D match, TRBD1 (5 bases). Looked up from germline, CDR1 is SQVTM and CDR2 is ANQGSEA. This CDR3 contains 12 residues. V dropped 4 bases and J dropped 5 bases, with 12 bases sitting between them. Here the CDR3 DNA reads TGCAGCGTTGGTCAGGGTGTGGACGAGCAGTACTTC. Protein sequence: CSVGQGVDEQYF.

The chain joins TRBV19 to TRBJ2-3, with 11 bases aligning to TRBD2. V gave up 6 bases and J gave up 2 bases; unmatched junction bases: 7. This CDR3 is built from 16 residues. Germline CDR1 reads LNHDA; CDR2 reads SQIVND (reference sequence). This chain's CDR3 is CASSTPTSGVTDTQYF. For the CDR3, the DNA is TGTGCCAGTAGCACCCCGACTAGCGGGGTCACAGATACGCAGTATTTT.

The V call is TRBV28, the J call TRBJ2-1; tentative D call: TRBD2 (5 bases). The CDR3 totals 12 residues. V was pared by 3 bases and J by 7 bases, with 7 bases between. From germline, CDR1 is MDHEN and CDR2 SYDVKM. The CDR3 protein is CASSLGVNEQFF. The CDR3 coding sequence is TGTGCCAGCAGTTTGGGAGTAAATGAGCAGTTCTTC. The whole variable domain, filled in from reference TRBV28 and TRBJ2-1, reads DVKVTQSSRYLVKRTGEKVFLECVQDMDHENMFWYRQDPGLGLRLIYFSYDVKMKEKGDIPEGYSVSREKKERFSLILESASTNQTSMYLCASSLGVNEQFFGPGTRLTVL.

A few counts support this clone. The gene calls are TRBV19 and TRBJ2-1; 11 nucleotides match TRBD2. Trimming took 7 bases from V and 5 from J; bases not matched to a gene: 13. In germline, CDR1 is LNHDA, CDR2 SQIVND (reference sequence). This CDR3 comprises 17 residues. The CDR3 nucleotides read TGTGCCAGTACCCCTCGGGGTAGCGGGGGGGTACACAATGAGCAGTTCTTC. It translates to CASTPRGSGGVHNEQFF.

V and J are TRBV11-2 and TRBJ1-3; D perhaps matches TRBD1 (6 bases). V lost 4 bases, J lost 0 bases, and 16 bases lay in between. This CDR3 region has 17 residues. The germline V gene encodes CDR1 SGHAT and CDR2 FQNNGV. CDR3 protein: CASSSSQGATSGNTIYF. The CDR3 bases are TGTGCCAGCAGCTCCTCACAGGGAGCGACCTCTGGAAACACCATATATTTT. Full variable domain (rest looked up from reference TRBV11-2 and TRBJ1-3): EAGVAQSPRYKIIEKRQSVAFWCNPISGHATLYWYQQILGQGPKLLIQFQNNGVVDDSQLPKDRFSAERLKGVDSTLKIQPAKLEDSAVYLCASSSSQGATSGNTIYFGEGSWLTVV.

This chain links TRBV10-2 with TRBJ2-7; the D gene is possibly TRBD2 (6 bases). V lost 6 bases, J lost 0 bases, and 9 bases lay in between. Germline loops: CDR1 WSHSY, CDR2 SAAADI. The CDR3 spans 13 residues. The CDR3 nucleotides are TGCGCCAGCAGAGCGGGCCGCTCCTACGAGCAGTACTTC. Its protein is CASRAGRSYEQYF.

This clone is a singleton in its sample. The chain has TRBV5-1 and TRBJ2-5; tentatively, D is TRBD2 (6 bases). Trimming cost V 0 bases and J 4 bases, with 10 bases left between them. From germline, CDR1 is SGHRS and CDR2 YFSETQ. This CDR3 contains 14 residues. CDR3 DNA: TGCGCCAGCAGCTTGGTGGAGGGCGGAGAGACCCAGTACTTC. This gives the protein CASSLVEGGETQYF.

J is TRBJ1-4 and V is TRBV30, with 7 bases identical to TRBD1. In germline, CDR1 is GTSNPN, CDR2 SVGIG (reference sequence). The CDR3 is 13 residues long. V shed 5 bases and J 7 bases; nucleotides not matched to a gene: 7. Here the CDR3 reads CAWEVTGSEKLFF. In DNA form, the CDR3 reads TGTGCCTGGGAGGTGACAGGGAGTGAAAAACTGTTTTTT.

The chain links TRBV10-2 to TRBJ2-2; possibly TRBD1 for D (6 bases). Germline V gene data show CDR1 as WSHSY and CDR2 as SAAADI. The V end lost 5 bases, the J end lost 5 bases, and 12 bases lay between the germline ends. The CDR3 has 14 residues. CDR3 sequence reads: CASSITGRTGELFF. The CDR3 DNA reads TGCGCCAGCAGTATAACAGGGAGAACCGGGGAGCTGTTTTTT.

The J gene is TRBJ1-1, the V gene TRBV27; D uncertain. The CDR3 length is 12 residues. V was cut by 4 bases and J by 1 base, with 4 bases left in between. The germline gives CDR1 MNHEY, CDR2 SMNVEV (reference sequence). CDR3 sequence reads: CASSSKNTEAFF. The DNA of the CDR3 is TGTGCCAGCAGTTCAAAGAACACTGAAGCTTTCTTT.

CDR3: CASSIGPGAGQPQHF. DNA for the CDR3: TGTGCCAGTAGTATAGGACCCGGAGCGGGCCAGCCCCAGCATTTT. This sequence joins TRBV19 and TRBJ1-5; D is uncertain. The CDR3 totals 15 residues. V was pared by 1 base and J by 7 bases, with 14 bases between. The germline gives CDR1 LNHDA, CDR2 SQIVND (reference sequence).

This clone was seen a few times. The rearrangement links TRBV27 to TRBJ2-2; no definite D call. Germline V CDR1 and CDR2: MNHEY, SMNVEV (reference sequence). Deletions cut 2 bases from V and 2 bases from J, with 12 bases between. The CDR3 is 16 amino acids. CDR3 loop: CASSLITIYNTGELFF. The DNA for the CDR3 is TGTGCCAGCAGTTTAATCACCATCTATAACACCGGGGAGCTGTTTTTT.

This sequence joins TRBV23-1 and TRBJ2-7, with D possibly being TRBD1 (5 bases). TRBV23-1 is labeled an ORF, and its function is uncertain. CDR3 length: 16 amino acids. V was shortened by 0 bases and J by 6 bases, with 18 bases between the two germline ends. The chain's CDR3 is CASSQSVVQGLSEQYF. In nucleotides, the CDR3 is TGCGCCAGCAGTCAATCTGTGGTGCAGGGTTTATCCGAGCAGTACTTC.

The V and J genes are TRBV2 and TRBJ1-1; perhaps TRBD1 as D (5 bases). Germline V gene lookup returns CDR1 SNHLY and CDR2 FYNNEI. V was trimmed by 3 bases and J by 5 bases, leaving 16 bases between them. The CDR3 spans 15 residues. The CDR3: CASSDLRAGLTEAFF. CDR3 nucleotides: TGTGCCAGCAGTGATCTTCGGGCAGGGCTGACTGAAGCTTTCTTT.

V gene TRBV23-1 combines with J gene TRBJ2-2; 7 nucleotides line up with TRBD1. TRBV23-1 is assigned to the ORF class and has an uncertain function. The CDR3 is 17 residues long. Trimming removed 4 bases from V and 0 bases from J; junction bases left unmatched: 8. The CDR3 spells CASSLNPGTANTGELFF. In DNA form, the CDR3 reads TGCGCCAGCAGTCTAAACCCGGGGACAGCGAACACCGGGGAGCTGTTTTTT.

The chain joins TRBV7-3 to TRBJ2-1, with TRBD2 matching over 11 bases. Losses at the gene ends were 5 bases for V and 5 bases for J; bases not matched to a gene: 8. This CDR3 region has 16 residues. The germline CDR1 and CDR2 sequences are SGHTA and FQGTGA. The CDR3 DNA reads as TGTGCCAGCAGCCTAGATACTAGCGGGGGTCACAATGAGCAGTTCTTC. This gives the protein CASSLDTSGGHNEQFF. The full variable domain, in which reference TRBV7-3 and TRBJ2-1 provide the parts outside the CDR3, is GAGVSQTPSNKVTEKGKYVELRCDPISGHTALYWYRQSLGQGPEFLIYFQGTGAADDSGLPNDRFFAVRPEGSVSTLKIQRTERGDSAVYLCASSLDTSGGHNEQFFGPGTRLTVL.

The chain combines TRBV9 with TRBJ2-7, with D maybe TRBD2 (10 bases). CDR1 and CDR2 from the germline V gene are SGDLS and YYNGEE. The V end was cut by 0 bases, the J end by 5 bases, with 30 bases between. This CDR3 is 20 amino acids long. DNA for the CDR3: TGTGCCAGCAGCGTAGCCGTTGGGACAGGGACCAGCGGGAGGGCCGACGAGCAGTACTTC. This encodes CASSVAVGTGTSGRADEQYF.

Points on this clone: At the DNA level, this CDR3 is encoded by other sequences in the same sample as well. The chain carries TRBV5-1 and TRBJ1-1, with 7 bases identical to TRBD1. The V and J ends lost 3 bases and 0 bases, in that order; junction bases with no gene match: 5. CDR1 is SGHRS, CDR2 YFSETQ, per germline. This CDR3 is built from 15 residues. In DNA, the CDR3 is TGCGCCAGCAGCTGGGACAGTCAGATGAACACTGAAGCTTTCTTT. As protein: CASSWDSQMNTEAFF.